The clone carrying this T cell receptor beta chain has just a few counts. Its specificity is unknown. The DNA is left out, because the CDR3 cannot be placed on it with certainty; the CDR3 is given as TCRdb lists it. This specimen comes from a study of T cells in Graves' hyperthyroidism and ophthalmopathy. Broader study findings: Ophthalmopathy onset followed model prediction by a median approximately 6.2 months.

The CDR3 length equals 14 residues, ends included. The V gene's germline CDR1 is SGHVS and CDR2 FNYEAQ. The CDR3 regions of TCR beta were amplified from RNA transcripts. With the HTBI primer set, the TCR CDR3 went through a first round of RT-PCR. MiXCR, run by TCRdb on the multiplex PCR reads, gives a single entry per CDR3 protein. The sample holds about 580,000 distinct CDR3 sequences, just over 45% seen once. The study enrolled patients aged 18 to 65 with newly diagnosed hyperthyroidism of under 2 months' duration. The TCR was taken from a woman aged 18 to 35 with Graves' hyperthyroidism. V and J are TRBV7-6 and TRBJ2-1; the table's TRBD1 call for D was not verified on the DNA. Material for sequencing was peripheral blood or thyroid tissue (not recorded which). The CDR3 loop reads CASSNWGPGNEQFF.